The 4 T cell receptor beta chains below were found in one sample sequenced in a study of cytomegalovirus exposure and HLA in healthy donors. The PCR ran on 60 Vbeta and 13 Jbeta primers. Assay: immunoSEQ multiplex PCR; the TCRdb copy retains only in-frame clones and omits some. The sample includes around 200,000 clones, over 65% seen only once; the top ten take 15% to 17%. The sequencing sample was made of PBMCs. These receptors were obtained from a man aged 35 to 55 in good health and CMV-seronegative.

This chain connects TRBV20-1 to TRBJ2-7; D not resolved. The CDR3 has 11 amino acids. The V and J ends lost 1 base and 3 bases respectively, with 4 bases between them. Germline CDR1 and CDR2: DFQATT and SNEGSKA (reference sequence). The CDR3 loop is CSARVGYEQYF. CDR3 DNA sequence: TGCAGTGCTAGAGTCGGCTACGAGCAGTACTTC.

The CDR3 sequence is CASSLGQVYEQYF. CDR3 nucleotide sequence: TGTGCCAGCAGCTTAGGACAGGTCTACGAGCAGTACTTC. The chain uses TRBV13 and TRBJ2-7; D is perhaps TRBD1 (5 bases). Germline V CDR1 and CDR2: PRHDT, FYEKMQ (reference sequence). The CDR3 has 13 residues. The V gene lost 0 bases and the J gene lost 3 bases, with 6 bases spanning the gap.

The rearrangement uses TRBV5-8 and TRBJ2-6, with TRBD1 as a possible D gene (6 bases). The germline gives CDR1 SGHTS, CDR2 YDEGEE. Trimming removed 4 bases at V and 0 bases at J, with 14 bases between. There are 17 residues in the CDR3. For the CDR3, the DNA is TGTGCCAGCAGCCACCTGGGGGCCAGCTCTGGGGCCAACGTCCTGACTTTC. Amino acids: CASSHLGASSGANVLTF.

The V gene is TRBV19, the J gene TRBJ2-1, with TRBD1 identical over 8 bases. The CDR3 is 16 amino acids. Germline V gives CDR1 LNHDA, CDR2 SQIVND (reference sequence). V gave up 7 bases and J gave up 1 base; unmatched junction bases: 9. The DNA of the CDR3 is TGTGCCAGTACGACCCCAGGGGGCCAGTCCTACAATGAGCAGTTCTTC. It is translated as CASTTPGGQSYNEQFF.